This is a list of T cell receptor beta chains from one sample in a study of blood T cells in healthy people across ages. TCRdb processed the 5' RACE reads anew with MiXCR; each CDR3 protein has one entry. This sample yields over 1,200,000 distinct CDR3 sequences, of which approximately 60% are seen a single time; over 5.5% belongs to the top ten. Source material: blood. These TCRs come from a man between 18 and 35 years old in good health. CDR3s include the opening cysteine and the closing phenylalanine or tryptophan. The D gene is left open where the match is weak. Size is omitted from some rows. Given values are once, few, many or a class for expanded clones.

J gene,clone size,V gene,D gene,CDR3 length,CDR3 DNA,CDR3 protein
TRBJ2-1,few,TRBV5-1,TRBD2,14,TGCGCCAGCGCCCCGGTGGCGGGAGATGTTGAGCAGTTCTTC,CASAPVAGDVEQFF
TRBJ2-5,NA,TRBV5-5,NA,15,TGTGCCAGCAGCTCCGCGGGGGCCTGGGGGGAGACCCAGTACTTC,CASSSAGAWGETQYF
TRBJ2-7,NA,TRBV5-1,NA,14,TGCGCCAGCAGCGTCCACAGGGAAACCTACGAGCAGTACTTC,CASSVHRETYEQYF
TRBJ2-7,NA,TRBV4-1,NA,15,TGCGCCAGCAGCCAAGAGGGGGCTAAGGGCTACGAGCAGTACTTC,CASSQEGAKGYEQYF
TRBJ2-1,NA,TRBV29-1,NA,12,TGCAGCGGCGAAAGGGATCAAGATGAGCAGTTCTTC,CSGERDQDEQFF
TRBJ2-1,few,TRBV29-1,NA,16,TGCAGCGTTGAAACCGTCAACCGGGCCGAGTACAATGAGCAGTTCTTC,CSVETVNRAEYNEQFF
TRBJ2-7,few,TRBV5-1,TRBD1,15,TGCGCCAGCAGCTTGCTCGGGGACAGGACCTACGAGCAGTACTTC,CASSLLGDRTYEQYF
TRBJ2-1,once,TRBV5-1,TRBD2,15,TGCGCCAGCAGCTTGGTGGAAGCGGGGGGCTCGGAGCAGTTCTTC,CASSLVEAGGSEQFF
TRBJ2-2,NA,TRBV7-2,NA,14,TGTGCCAGCAGCCACGAAGATGGCCCCGGGGAGCTGTTTTTT,CASSHEDGPGELFF
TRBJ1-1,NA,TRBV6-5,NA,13,TGTGCCAGCAAACAGGGAGATTTAACTGAAGCTTTCTTT,CASKQGDLTEAFF